The present entry profiles one TCR beta chain with its context. Its antigen is unidentified. The data originate from a study of blood T cells in healthy people across ages. Healthy Caucasians from Russia aged roughly 6 to 90 served as donors. Study results and limitations: Older individuals had lower TCR beta diversity per million T cells (the decline was roughly linear).

V was shortened by 3 bases and J by 4 bases, with 9 bases between the two germline ends. The CDR3 runs 12 residues. The germline V gene encodes CDR1 DFQATT and CDR2 SNEGSKA (reference sequence). A second PCR of roughly 6 to 12 cycles used a sample-barcoded 5' primer and a J-beta primer mix. A template-switch adaptor with 12 random nucleotides tagged each cDNA molecule. TCRdb fed the 5' RACE reads into MiXCR, producing one record per CDR3 protein. In the table there are around 1,900,000 distinct CDR3 sequences, about 39% of which are singletons. The source of this sequence is a human donor in good health. The source material was blood. The J gene is TRBJ1-1, the V gene TRBV20-1; D remains unclear. This chain's CDR3 is CSASYKGTEAFF. CDR3 in DNA: TGCAGTGCTAGTTATAAGGGCACTGAAGCTTTCTTT.